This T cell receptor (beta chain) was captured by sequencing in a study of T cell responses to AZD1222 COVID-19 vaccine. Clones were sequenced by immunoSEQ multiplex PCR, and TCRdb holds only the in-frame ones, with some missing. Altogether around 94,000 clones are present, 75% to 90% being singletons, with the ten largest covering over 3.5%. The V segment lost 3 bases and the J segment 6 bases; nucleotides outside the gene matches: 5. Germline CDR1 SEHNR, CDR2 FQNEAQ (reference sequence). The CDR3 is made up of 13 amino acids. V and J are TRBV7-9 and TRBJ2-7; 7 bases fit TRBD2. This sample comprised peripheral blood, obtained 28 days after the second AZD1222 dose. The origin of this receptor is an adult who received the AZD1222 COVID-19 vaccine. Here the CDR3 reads CASSFGAGSEQYF. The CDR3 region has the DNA TGTGCCAGCAGCTTCGGAGCGGGGTCCGAGCAGTACTTC.